The sequence of this T cell receptor beta chain was determined in a study of T cell repertoires in cytomegalovirus infection (dated by TCRdb to between 2018 and 2021). About the full investigation: Alongside well-studied HLA-B-restricted epitopes, the peptide stimulations were aimed at recently identified HLA-C-restricted CMV epitopes, whose presentation resists viral immunomodulation. Donor HLA type was relevant to the analysis, because carriage of CMV infection together with the matching HLA type was indicated by public TCR beta signatures.

The paper's findings and limits, for the study overall: In the ex vivo response, HLA-C-restricted CMV-specific TCR beta clonotypes were dominant, and in two of eight donors the single most frequent clonotype came from this HLA-C-restricted group. Cumulative frequency of public TCR beta family members discriminated carriers of CMV infection plus the relevant HLA type in this cohort and an independent roughly 330-donor cohort.

Sequencing took place on an Illumina HiSeq 1500. TCRdb reprocessed the public reads (quality trimming at Q25 with fastp, clone calling with MiXCR) and kept in-frame beta chains. Rows merge per CDR3 protein into single entries with the most common DNA and genes. The sample table holds about 900,000 distinct CDR3 sequences, of which roughly 30% were seen once. Jointly, the top ten make up around an eighth of the sample. Taken from cysteine to phenylalanine, the CDR3 has 15 residues. The CDR3 DNA has 45 bases and is translated from base 1. V is pared back by 5 bases and J by 5 bases, with 19 bases lying between the germline termini. From the germline V gene (reference sequence), CDR1 is MNHNY and CDR2 is SVGAGI. Remarks on this clonotype: It lacks a known antigen. No base qualities exist here, and no much larger clone lies one base off it.

What the treatment or condition label conveys for this sample: in vitro stimulation with specific CMV peptide epitopes to enrich CMV-specific T cells. The material sequenced was cultured CD8+ T cells from PBMCs, taken from culture after CMV antigen stimulation. This receptor was identified in a human donor in good health (CMV status not recorded). Some clones in this sample may be carry-over from other donors' samples. The chain uses TRBV6-6 and TRBJ2-7; the D gene may be TRBD1 or TRBD2, since each aligns over 5 bases. CDR3 reads: CASSPRLLRGDEQYF. The DNA is TGTGCCAGCAGTCCGAGACTCCTCCGGGGCGACGAGCAGTACTTC.